This TCR beta chain was identified during a study of cytomegalovirus exposure and HLA in healthy donors. PCR was performed using 60 Vbeta and 13 Jbeta primers. Profiled with immunoSEQ multiplex PCR; TCRdb holds only in-frame clones, not every one. The sample lists about 150,000 clones, about three fifths occurring once. V shed 5 bases and J 2 bases; nucleotides not matched to a gene: 10. Per the germline V gene, CDR1 is GTSNPN and CDR2 is SVGIG (reference sequence). The CDR3 loop spans 15 amino acids. Donors counted as nominally healthy when sampled, yet unrecorded immune exposures were likely. Concerning this clone: Its matching antigen is unknown.

General study findings and limits: According to the study, roughly 160 TCR beta chains were cytomegalovirus-associated.

The J gene is TRBJ2-7, the V gene TRBV30; 9 bases fit TRBD2. Sequencing was carried out using PBMCs. This receptor was obtained from a woman aged 25 to 39 in good health and CMV-seropositive. As DNA, the CDR3 is TGTGCCTGGGGCGGGGGGGACAGAGTCACCTACGAGCAGTACTTC. Its protein is CAWGGGDRVTYEQYF.